These 19 T cell receptor beta chains share one sample of origin, sequenced in a study of cytomegalovirus exposure and HLA in healthy donors (dated by TCRdb to about 2017). Library generation was performed with the immunoSEQ multiplex PCR assay. TCRdb re-hosts the immuneACCESS table, in-frame sequences only. Its copies lack some clones; in the studies checked, an unresolved V gene accounts for under half of them, and the cause for the rest is not known. This sample holds fewer than 90,000 clones; roughly 80% were observed only once. About an eighth of the sample is in the top ten clones. What was sequenced was PBMCs. The receptor set was obtained from a woman aged 18-35 years in good health and CMV-seropositive.

The chain uses TRBV6-1 and TRBJ1-5, with unresolved D. Germline loops: CDR1 MNHNS, CDR2 SASEGT. This CDR3 spans 13 amino acids. The ends were cut back, 3 bases at V and 2 bases at J, with 5 bases in the middle. In DNA form, the CDR3 reads TGTGCCAGCAGTGACGGGGGCAATCAGCCCCAGCATTTT. It yields the protein CASSDGGNQPQHF.

The chain joins TRBV9 to TRBJ2-7, with D possibly TRBD2 on 6 matching bases. The ends were cut back, 4 bases at V and 0 bases at J, with 14 bases in the middle. Germline CDR1 is SGDLS and CDR2 is YYNGEE. The CDR3 spans 15 residues. The CDR3 spells CASSPAGRPSYEQYF. CDR3 DNA sequence: TGTGCCAGCAGCCCCGCGGGACGTCCCTCCTACGAGCAGTACTTC. Filled out from reference TRBV9 and TRBJ2-7, the complete variable domain reads DSGVTQTPKHLITATGQRVTLRCSPRSGDLSVYWYQQSLDQGLQFLIQYYNGEERAKGNILERFSAQQFPDLHSELNLSSLELGDSALYFCASSPAGRPSYEQYFGPGTRLTVT.

The chain couples TRBV18 to TRBJ2-7; 7 nucleotides align to TRBD1. CDR3 length equals 14 residues. V shed 5 bases, J shed 7 bases, and the junction held 11 bases outside the gene matches. Germline assignment: CDR1 KGHSH and CDR2 LQKENI. The CDR3 sequence is CASSGDGQVREQYF. The CDR3 nucleotides read TGTGCCAGCTCAGGGGATGGACAGGTCCGTGAGCAGTACTTC.

The chain employs TRBV10-3 and TRBJ2-7; D may be TRBD2 (5 bases). Trimming shortened V by 4 bases and J by 0 bases, and 16 bases separated the two germline ends. This CDR3 is 16 amino acids long. Germline values: CDR1 ENHRY, CDR2 SYGVKD. The CDR3 region has the DNA TGTGCCATCAGTGCCACGAGGACTGGGAGCTCCTACGAGCAGTACTTC. This sequence encodes CAISATRTGSSYEQYF.

Only a few counts were recorded for this clone. The rearrangement uses TRBV4-1 and TRBJ2-7, with TRBD2 identical over 9 bases. The V gene's germline CDR1 is MGHRA and CDR2 YSYEKL. This CDR3 spans 15 amino acids. V was pared by 1 base and J by 3 bases, with 4 bases of the junction left unmatched. The CDR3 region is CASSQGLAGIYEQYF. CDR3 sequence (DNA): TGCGCCAGCAGCCAAGGGCTAGCGGGGATCTACGAGCAGTACTTC.

The chain employs TRBV6-5 and TRBJ1-4; a possible D gene is TRBD1 (5 bases). Germline lookup yields CDR1 MNHEY and CDR2 SVGAGI. Trimming took off 4 bases at V and 4 bases at J, with 16 bases between the two ends. The CDR3 totals 16 residues. For the CDR3, the DNA is TGTGCCAGCAGTTTTGGGGGGGGATTTGATAATGAAAAACTGTTTTTT. Its translation is CASSFGGGFDNEKLFF.

The chain is built from TRBV9 and TRBJ1-3; TRBD1 agrees at 7 bases. Per the germline V gene, CDR1 is SGDLS and CDR2 is YYNGEE. The junction had 9 bases not matched to a gene; V was cut back by 3 bases and J by 3 bases. The CDR3 length is 16 residues. The CDR3 nucleotides are TGTGCCAGCAGCGGAATCATAGGACAGGATGGAAACACCATATATTTT. Residues: CASSGIIGQDGNTIYF.

The chain is built from TRBV9 and TRBJ2-7, with D hard to call. Germline CDR1 reads SGDLS; CDR2 reads YYNGEE. V gave up 0 bases and J gave up 0 bases, with 7 bases separating them. The CDR3 covers 14 residues. The CDR3 sequence is CASSVGRISYEQYF. CDR3 sequence (DNA): TGTGCCAGCAGCGTAGGGCGGATCTCCTACGAGCAGTACTTC.

The genes are TRBV5-1 and TRBJ2-7; 10 nucleotides agree with TRBD1. Trimming removed 5 bases from V and 2 bases from J; junction bases left unmatched: 4. This CDR3 contains 14 residues. Germline CDR1 is SGHRS and CDR2 is YFSETQ. The CDR3 DNA reads TGCGCCAGCAGACCCGGGACAGGGGCCTACGAGCAGTACTTC. Its translation: CASRPGTGAYEQYF.

The chain recombines TRBV19 with TRBJ1-5; D is possibly TRBD1 (5 bases). The CDR3 sequence is 15 residues long. V shed 6 bases and J shed 2 bases, with 14 bases lying between them. Per germline, CDR1 LNHDA and CDR2 SQIVND (reference sequence). CDR3 nucleotide sequence: TGTGCCAGTAGCTCCCCCGGGGGGGGCAATCAGCCCCAGCATTTT. Encoded protein: CASSSPGGGNQPQHF.

The chain uses TRBV20-1 and TRBJ2-1, with TRBD2 matching 8 bases. V was clipped by 2 bases and J by 16 bases; unmatched bases: 7. The germline V gene has CDR1 DFQATT and CDR2 SNEGSKA (reference sequence). CDR3 size: 11 residues. This CDR3 is CSARHGGAKFF. CDR3 DNA sequence: TGCAGTGCTAGACACGGGGGGGCAAAATTCTTC.

This clone was seen at least ten times. The gene calls are TRBV19 and TRBJ1-5; D is possibly TRBD1 (6 bases). Germline values: CDR1 LNHDA, CDR2 SQIVND (reference sequence). This CDR3 spans 13 amino acids. Deletions cut 6 bases from V and 6 bases from J, with 12 bases between. CDR3 nucleotides: TGTGCCAGTAGGCTAACAGGGAGTCAGCCCCAGCATTTT. Protein sequence: CASRLTGSQPQHF.

CDR3 sequence: CAISESLGRGRPGNQPQHF. DNA of the CDR3: TGTGCCATCAGTGAGTCGTTGGGTAGGGGGCGCCCCGGCAATCAGCCCCAGCATTTT. This chain connects TRBV10-3 to TRBJ1-5; 7 bases align to TRBD1. The CDR3 loop spans 19 amino acids. Trimming took 0 bases from V and 2 from J; bases not matched to a gene: 13. The V gene's germline CDR1 is ENHRY and CDR2 SYGVKD.

The J gene is TRBJ1-3, the V gene TRBV5-1; D unresolved. V was pared by 0 bases and J by 6 bases, with 10 bases between. This CDR3 is 14 amino acids long. The germline V gene has CDR1 SGHRS and CDR2 YFSETQ. The CDR3 sequence is CASSLVFGLNTIYF. CDR3 in DNA: TGCGCCAGCAGCTTGGTGTTTGGCTTAAACACCATATATTTT. Full variable domain (missing parts from reference TRBV5-1 and TRBJ1-3): KAGVTQTPRYLIKTRGQQVTLSCSPISGHRSVSWYQQTPGQGLQFLFEYFSETQRNKGNFPGRFSGRQFSNSRSEMNVSTLELGDSALYLCASSLVFGLNTIYFGEGSWLTVV.

The gene calls are TRBV29-1 and TRBJ1-2; TRBD1 matches at 7 bases. The CDR3 covers 12 residues. Germline V gene sequence: CDR1 SQVTM, CDR2 ANQGSEA. V shed 4 bases and J 13 bases; nucleotides not matched to a gene: 12. For the CDR3, the DNA is TGCAGCGTTGCCAACAGGGGAGTGTGGAGCACCTTC. This codes for CSVANRGVWSTF.

This chain links TRBV7-2 with TRBJ2-5; 11 bases line up with TRBD2. The germline CDR1 and CDR2 sequences are SGHTA and FQGNSA. V lost 1 base and J lost 1; bases outside the gene matches: 5. The length of the CDR3 is 17 residues. CDR3 region: CASSLGPGTSGQETQYF. In DNA, the CDR3 is TGTGCCAGCAGCTTAGGGCCCGGGACTAGCGGCCAAGAGACCCAGTACTTC.

V usage is TRBV5-4 and J usage is TRBJ2-3, with 13 bases fitting TRBD2. V lost 3 bases to trimming and J lost 2 bases; unmatched junction nucleotides: 6. The CDR3 is 17 amino acids. The germline CDR1 and CDR2 sequences are SGHNT and YYREEE (reference sequence). This CDR3 is CASSSGGLAGLTDTQYF. CDR3 DNA sequence: TGTGCCAGCAGCTCGGGGGGACTAGCGGGGCTCACAGATACGCAGTATTTT.

The chain employs TRBV7-2 and TRBJ2-5; D might be TRBD1 (5 bases). V was shortened by 5 bases and J by 5 bases, with 15 bases between the two germline ends. Per germline, CDR1 SGHTA and CDR2 FQGNSA. This CDR3 contains 14 residues. CDR3 sequence: CASSRPGFSETQYF. The CDR3 region has the DNA TGTGCCAGCAGCCGACCAGGGTTCTCGGAGACCCAGTACTTC. Using reference TRBV7-2 and TRBJ2-5 for the parts outside the CDR3, the full variable domain is GAGVSQSPSNKVTEKGKDVELRCDPISGHTALYWYRQSLGQGLEFLIYFQGNSAPDKSGLPSDRFSAERTGGSVSTLTIQRTQQEDSAVYLCASSRPGFSETQYFGPGTRLLVL.

Details on this clone: Different DNA sequences within this sample yield the same CDR3. The genes are TRBV30 and TRBJ2-7; TRBD1 matches 9 bases. V was clipped by 4 bases and J by 3 bases; unmatched bases: 1. The CDR3 contains 12 residues. Germline V CDR1 and CDR2: GTSNPN, SVGIG (reference sequence). The CDR3 reads CAWTGQGYEQYF. DNA for the CDR3: TGTGCCTGGACGGGACAGGGCTACGAGCAGTACTTC. Looking up the rest from reference TRBV30 and TRBJ2-7 gives the full variable domain: SQTIHQWPATLVQPVGSPLSLECTVEGTSNPNLYWYRQAAGRGLQLLFYSVGIGQISSEVPQNLSASRPQDRQFILSSKKLLLSDSGFYLCAWTGQGYEQYFGPGTRLTVT.